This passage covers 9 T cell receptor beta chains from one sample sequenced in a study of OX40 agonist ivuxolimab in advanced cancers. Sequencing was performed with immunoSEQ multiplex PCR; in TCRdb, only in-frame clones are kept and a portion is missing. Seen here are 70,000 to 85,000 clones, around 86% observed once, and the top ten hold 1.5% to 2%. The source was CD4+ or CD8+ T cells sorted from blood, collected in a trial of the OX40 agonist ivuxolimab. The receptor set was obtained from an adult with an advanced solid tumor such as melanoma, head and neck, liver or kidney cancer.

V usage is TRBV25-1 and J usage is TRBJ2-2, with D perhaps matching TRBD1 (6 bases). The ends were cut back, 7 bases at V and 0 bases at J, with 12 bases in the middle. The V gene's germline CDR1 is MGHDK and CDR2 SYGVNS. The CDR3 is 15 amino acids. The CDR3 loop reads CASTPRGPNTGELFF. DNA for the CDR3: TGTGCCAGCACCCCCAGGGGACCGAACACCGGGGAGCTGTTTTTT.

The CDR3, as DNA: TGTGCCAGCAGCTTCAGGTCTAGCACAGATACGCAGTATTTT. Translated: CASSFRSSTDTQYF. V gene TRBV13 combines with J gene TRBJ2-3; D not resolved. Germline CDR1 reads PRHDT; CDR2 reads FYEKMQ (reference sequence). The CDR3 consists of 14 residues. V was trimmed by 3 bases and J by 0 bases, leaving 7 bases between them.

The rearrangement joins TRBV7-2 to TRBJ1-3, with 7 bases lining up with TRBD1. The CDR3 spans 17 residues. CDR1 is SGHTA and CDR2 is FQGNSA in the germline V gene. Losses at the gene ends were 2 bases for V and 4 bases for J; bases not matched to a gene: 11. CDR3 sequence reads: CASSLSGQSNLGNTIYF. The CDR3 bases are TGTGCCAGCAGCTTATCGGGACAGTCTAACTTAGGAAACACCATATATTTT.

The CDR3 loop is CSVVTRANTGELFF. As DNA, the CDR3 is TGCAGCGTTGTAACCAGGGCGAACACCGGGGAGCTGTTTTTT. The chain is built from TRBV29-1 and TRBJ2-2; weak D call: TRBD1 (5 bases). The CDR3 extends over 14 amino acids. Per germline, CDR1 SQVTM and CDR2 ANQGSEA. V gave up 4 bases and J gave up 0 bases, with 9 bases separating them.

CDR3 in amino acids: CASSPFVGREQYF. DNA of the CDR3: TGTGCCAGCTCACCATTTGTGGGGCGCGAGCAGTACTTC. The J gene is TRBJ2-7, the V gene TRBV18, with D possibly being TRBD1 (5 bases). The CDR3 extends over 13 amino acids. V was trimmed by 2 bases and J by 6 bases, leaving 11 bases between them. Germline V CDR1 and CDR2: KGHSH, LQKENI.

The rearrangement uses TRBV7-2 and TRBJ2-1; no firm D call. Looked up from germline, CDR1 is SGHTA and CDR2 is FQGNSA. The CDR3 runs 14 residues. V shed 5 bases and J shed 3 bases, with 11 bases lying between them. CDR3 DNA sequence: TGTGCCAGCAGCCCAATGACTTTCTACAATGAGCAGTTCTTC. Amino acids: CASSPMTFYNEQFF.

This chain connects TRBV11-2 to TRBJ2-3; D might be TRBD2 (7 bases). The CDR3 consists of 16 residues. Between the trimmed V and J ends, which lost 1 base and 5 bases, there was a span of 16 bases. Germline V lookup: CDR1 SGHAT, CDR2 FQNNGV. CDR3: CASSLVWGPGGDTQYF. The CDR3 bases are TGTGCCAGCAGCTTAGTGTGGGGGCCGGGGGGAGATACGCAGTATTTT.

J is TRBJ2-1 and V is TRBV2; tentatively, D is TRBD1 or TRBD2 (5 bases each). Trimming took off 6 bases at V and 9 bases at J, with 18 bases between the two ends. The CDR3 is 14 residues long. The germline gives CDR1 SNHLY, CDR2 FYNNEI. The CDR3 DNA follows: TGTGCCAGCAGCGCCGGGACCAGCGGTGGTGAGCAGTTCTTC. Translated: CASSAGTSGGEQFF.

The CDR3 sequence: CANRLAGMNEQFF. In nucleotides, the CDR3 is TGCGCCAACCGACTAGCGGGAATGAATGAGCAGTTCTTC. V is TRBV10-1 and J is TRBJ2-1; TRBD2 agrees at 11 bases. CDR1 is WNHNN, CDR2 SYGVQD, per germline (reference sequence). The CDR3 covers 13 residues. V lost 10 bases, J lost 7 bases, and 6 bases stayed unmatched.